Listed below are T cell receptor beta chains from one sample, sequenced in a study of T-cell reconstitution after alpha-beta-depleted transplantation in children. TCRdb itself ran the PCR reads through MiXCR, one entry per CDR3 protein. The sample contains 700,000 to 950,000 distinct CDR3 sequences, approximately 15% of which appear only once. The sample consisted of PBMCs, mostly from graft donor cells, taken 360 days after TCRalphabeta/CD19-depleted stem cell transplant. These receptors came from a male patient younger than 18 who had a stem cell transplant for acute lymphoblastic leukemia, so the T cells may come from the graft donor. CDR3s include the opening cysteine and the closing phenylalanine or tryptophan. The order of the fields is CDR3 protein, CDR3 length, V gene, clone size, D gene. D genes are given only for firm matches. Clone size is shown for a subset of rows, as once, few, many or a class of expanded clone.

CDR3 protein: CASSGPGQLNTEAFF
CDR3 length: 15
V gene: TRBV6-2/TRBV6-3
clone size: few
D gene: TRBD1

CDR3 protein: CATSDGTGGFFGANVLTF
CDR3 length: 18
V gene: TRBV24-1
clone size: -
D gene: TRBD1

CDR3 protein: CASSFFQGAGELFF
CDR3 length: 14
V gene: TRBV7-9
clone size: -
D gene: TRBD1

CDR3 protein: CASSLEATIGTGELFF
CDR3 length: 16
V gene: TRBV5-1
clone size: many
D gene: -

CDR3 protein: CASGGYNEQFF
CDR3 length: 11
V gene: TRBV19
clone size: few
D gene: -

CDR3 protein: CASRNGRGRLYNEQFF
CDR3 length: 16
V gene: TRBV7-3
clone size: few
D gene: -

CDR3 protein: CASSFLEGSRTNYGYTF
CDR3 length: 17
V gene: TRBV7-9
clone size: few
D gene: -

CDR3 protein: CASSSGLAGGDPDTQYF
CDR3 length: 17
V gene: TRBV7-9
clone size: -
D gene: TRBD2

CDR3 protein: CSPKEQGGPNTEAFF
CDR3 length: 15
V gene: TRBV20-1
clone size: few
D gene: -

CDR3 protein: CSVENKNTEAFF
CDR3 length: 12
V gene: TRBV29-1
clone size: -
D gene: -

CDR3 protein: CASSFGRLNQPQHF
CDR3 length: 14
V gene: TRBV27
clone size: -
D gene: -

CDR3 protein: CASSGREGDTQYF
CDR3 length: 13
V gene: TRBV5-1
clone size: few
D gene: TRBD2

CDR3 protein: CASSPRGTGGEKLFF
CDR3 length: 15
V gene: TRBV12-3/TRBV12-4
clone size: -
D gene: -

CDR3 protein: CASSLNFETQYF
CDR3 length: 12
V gene: TRBV5-1
clone size: -
D gene: -

CDR3 protein: CASSPRVLGQGNTEAFF
CDR3 length: 17
V gene: TRBV18
clone size: -
D gene: TRBD1

CDR3 protein: CASSQDLDSRRFF
CDR3 length: 13
V gene: TRBV3-1
clone size: few
D gene: -

CDR3 protein: CASSRPGVGGPRNEQFF
CDR3 length: 17
V gene: TRBV12-3/TRBV12-4
clone size: -
D gene: TRBD2

CDR3 protein: CASSPISGRSNEQFF
CDR3 length: 15
V gene: TRBV9
clone size: -
D gene: TRBD2

CDR3 protein: CATSDTREGPHEQFF
CDR3 length: 15
V gene: TRBV24-1
clone size: -
D gene: TRBD2

CDR3 protein: CSVPPGPTRAFF
CDR3 length: 12
V gene: TRBV29-1
clone size: few
D gene: -

CDR3 protein: CASCGGHWELFF
CDR3 length: 12
V gene: TRBV19
clone size: few
D gene: TRBD2

CDR3 protein: CASSSRGTEAFF
CDR3 length: 12
V gene: TRBV6-5
clone size: -
D gene: -